This T cell receptor (beta chain) was captured in a study of response to subunit inactivated influenza vaccine. In its sample, this clonotype was seen a few times. MiXCR was run by TCRdb on the RT-PCR reads, yielding one entry per CDR3 protein. The sample has hundreds of thousands of distinct CDR3 sequences; roughly 10% are singletons. The CDR3 runs 14 residues. Germline loops: CDR1 MNHEY, CDR2 SVGAGI. Deletions cut 0 bases from V and 8 bases from J, with 13 bases between. The sample was also linked to a second study, of T cells expressing NK-cell markers. Turning to that study: With UMIs, 5'RACE template switching was used to make TCR beta cDNA. The use of an anti-gamma-delta TCR antibody, which was added in several experiments, restricted sorting to T cells expressing alpha-beta TCR.

V and J are TRBV6-5 and TRBJ1-2; the D gene is possibly TRBD1 (5 bases). The sequence came from a man aged 50 to 60 who received an inactivated influenza vaccine. The sample in question was PBMCs from blood, obtained on the day of vaccination. The DNA of the CDR3 is TGTGCCAGCAGTTACTCGACGGGAGGGGCGGGCTACACCTTC. Its protein product is CASSYSTGGAGYTF.